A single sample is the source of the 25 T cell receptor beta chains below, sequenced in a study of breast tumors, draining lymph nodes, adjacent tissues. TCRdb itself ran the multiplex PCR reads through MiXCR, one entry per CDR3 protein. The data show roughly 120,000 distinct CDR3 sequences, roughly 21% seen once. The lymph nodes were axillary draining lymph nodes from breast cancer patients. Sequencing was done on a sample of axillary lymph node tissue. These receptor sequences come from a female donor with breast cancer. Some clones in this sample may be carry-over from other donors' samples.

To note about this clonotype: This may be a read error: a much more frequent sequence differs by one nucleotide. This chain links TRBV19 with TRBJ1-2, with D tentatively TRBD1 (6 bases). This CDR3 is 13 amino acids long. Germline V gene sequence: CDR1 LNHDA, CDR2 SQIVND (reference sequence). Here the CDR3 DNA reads TGTGCCGGTAGTCCGAAGTACAGGGAGGGCTACACCTTC. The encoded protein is CAGSPKYREGYTF.

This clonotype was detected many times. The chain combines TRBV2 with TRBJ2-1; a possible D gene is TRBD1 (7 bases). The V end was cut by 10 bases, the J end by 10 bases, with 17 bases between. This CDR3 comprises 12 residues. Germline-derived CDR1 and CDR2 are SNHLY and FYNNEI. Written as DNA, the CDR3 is TGTGCCACCCAGGGGGACTTACTAGAGCAGTTCTTC. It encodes CATQGDLLEQFF.

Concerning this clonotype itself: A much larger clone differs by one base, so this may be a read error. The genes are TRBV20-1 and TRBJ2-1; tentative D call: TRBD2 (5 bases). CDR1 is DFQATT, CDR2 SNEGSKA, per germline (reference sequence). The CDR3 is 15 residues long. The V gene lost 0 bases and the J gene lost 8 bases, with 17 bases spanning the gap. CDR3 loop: CSARDLMDSTDEQFF. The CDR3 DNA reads TGCAGTGCTAGAGATCTAATGGACTCGACGGATGAGCAGTTCTTC.

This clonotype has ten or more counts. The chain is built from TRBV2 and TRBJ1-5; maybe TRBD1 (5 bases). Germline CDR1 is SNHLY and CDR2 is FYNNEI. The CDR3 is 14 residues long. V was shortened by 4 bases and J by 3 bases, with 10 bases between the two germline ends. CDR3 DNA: TGTGCCAGCAGTGGACAGCCCTTCAATCAGCCCCAGCATTTT. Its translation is CASSGQPFNQPQHF.

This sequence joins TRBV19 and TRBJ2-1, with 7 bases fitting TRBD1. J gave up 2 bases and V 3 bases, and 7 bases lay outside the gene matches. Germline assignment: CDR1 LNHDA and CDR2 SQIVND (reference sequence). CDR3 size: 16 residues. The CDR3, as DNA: TGTGCCAGTAGTATCATGTCAGGGGGTCCCTACAATGAGCAGTTCTTC. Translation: CASSIMSGGPYNEQFF.

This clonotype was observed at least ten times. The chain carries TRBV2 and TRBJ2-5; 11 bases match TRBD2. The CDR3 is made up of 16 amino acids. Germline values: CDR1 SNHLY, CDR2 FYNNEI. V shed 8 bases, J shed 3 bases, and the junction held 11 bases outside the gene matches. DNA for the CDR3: TGTGCCAGCGGATCGAATAGCGGGGGGGCCGAAGAGACCCAGTACTTC. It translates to CASGSNSGGAEETQYF.

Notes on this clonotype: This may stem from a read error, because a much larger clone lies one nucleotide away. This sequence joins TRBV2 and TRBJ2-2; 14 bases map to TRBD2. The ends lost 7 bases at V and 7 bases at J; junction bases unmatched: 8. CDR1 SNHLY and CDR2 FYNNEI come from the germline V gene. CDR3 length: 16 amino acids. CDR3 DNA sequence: TGTGCCAGCACCTTGGGACTAGCGGGAGCTGGCGGGGAGCTGTTTTTT. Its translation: CASTLGLAGAGGELFF.

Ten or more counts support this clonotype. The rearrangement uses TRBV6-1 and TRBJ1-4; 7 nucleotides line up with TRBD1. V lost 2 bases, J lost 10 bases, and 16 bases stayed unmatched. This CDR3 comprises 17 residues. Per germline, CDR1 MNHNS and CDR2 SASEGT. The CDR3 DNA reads TGTGCCAGCAGTGAACCCTTGGGACAGAAAAGAAGCGTAAAACTGTTTTTT. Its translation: CASSEPLGQKRSVKLFF.

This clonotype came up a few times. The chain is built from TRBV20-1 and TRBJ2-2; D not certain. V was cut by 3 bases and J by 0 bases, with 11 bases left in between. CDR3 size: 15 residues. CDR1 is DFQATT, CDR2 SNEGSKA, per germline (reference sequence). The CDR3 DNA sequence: TGCAGTGCTAGTTCGGGCTTCGCGAACACCGGGGAGCTGTTTTTT. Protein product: CSASSGFANTGELFF.

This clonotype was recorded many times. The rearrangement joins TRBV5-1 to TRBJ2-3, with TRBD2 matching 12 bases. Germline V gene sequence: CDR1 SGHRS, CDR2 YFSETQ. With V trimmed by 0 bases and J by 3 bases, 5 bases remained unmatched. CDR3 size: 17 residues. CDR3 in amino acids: CASSLDLAGGETDTQYF. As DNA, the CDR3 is TGCGCCAGCAGCTTGGATCTAGCGGGAGGGGAAACAGATACGCAGTATTTT.

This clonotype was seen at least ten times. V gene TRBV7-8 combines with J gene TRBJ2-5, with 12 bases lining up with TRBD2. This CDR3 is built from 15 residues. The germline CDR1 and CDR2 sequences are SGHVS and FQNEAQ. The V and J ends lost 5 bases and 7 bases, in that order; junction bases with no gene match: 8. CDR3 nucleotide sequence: TGTGCCAGCAGCACCCTAGCGGGGGGGCAGGTGACCCAGTACTTC. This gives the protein CASSTLAGGQVTQYF. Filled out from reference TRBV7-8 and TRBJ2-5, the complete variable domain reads GAGVSQSPRYKVAKRGQDVALRCDPISGHVSLFWYQQALGQGPEFLTYFQNEAQLDKSGLPSDRFFAERPEGSVSTLKIQRTQQEDSAVYLCASSTLAGGQVTQYFGPGTRLLVL.

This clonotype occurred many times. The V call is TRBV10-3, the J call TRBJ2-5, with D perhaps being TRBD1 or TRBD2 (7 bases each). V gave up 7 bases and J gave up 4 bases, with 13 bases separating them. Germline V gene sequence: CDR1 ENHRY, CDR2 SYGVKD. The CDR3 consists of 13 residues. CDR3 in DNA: TGTGCCATCAAGGGGGCGGGGGCAGAGACCCAGTACTTC. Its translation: CAIKGAGAETQYF.

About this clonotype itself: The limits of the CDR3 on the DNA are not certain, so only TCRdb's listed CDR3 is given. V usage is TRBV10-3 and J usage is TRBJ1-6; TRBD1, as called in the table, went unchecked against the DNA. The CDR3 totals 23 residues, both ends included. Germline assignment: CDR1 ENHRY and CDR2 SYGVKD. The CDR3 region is CAISDSGFYLCAWKGPFNSPLHF.

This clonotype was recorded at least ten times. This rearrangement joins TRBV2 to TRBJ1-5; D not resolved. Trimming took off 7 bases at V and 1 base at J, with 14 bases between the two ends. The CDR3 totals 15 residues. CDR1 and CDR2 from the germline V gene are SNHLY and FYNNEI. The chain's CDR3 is CASTRTGGSNQPQHF. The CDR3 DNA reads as TGTGCCAGCACCCGAACGGGAGGAAGCAATCAGCCCCAGCATTTT.

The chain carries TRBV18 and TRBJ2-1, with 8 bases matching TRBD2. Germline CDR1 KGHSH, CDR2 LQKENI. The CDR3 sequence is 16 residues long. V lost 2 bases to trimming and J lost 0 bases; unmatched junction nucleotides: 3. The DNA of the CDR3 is TGTGCCAGCTCACCATGGAGCGGGAGCTCCTACAATGAGCAGTTCTTC. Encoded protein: CASSPWSGSSYNEQFF. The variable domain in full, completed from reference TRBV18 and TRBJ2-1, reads NAGVMQNPRHLVRRRGQEARLRCSPMKGHSHVYWYRQLPEEGLKFMVYLQKENIIDESGMPKERFSAEFPKEGPSILRIQQVVRGDSAAYFCASSPWSGSSYNEQFFGPGTRLTVL.

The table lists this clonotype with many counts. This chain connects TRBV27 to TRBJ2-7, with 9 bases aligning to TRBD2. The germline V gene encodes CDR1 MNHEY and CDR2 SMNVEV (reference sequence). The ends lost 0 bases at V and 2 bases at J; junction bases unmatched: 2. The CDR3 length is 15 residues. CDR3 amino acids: CASSLSSGRTYEQYF. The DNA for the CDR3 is TGTGCCAGCAGTTTATCAAGCGGGAGGACCTACGAGCAGTACTTC.

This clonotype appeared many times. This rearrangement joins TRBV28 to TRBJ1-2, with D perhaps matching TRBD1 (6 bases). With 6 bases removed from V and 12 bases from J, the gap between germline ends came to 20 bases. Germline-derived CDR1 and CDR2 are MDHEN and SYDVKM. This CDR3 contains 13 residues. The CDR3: CASRLGGEGGDTF. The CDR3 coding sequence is TGTGCCAGCAGACTTGGGGGTGAAGGGGGAGACACCTTC.

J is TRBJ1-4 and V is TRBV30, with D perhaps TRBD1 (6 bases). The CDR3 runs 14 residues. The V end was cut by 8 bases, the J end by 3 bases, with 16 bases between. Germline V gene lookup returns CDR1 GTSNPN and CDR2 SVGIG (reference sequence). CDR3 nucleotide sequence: TGTGCCGCGAGCAGGGGTGCAGCTAATGAAAAACTGTTTTTT. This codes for CAASRGAANEKLFF.

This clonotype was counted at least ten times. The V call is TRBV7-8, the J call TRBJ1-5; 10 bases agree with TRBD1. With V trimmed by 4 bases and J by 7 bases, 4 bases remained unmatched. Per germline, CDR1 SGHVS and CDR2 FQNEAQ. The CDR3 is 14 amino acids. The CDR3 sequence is CASSWDRGEQPQHF. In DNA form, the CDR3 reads TGTGCCAGCAGCTGGGACAGGGGAGAACAGCCCCAGCATTTT.

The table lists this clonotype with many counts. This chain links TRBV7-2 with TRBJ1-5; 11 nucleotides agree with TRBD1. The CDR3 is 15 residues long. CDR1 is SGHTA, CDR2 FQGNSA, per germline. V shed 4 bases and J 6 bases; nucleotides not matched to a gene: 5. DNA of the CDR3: TGTGCCAGCAGCTCGGACAGGGGGCTTTTTCAGCCCCAGCATTTT. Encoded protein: CASSSDRGLFQPQHF. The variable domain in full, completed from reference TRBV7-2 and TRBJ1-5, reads GAGVSQSPSNKVTEKGKDVELRCDPISGHTALYWYRQSLGQGLEFLIYFQGNSAPDKSGLPSDRFSAERTGGSVSTLTIQRTQQEDSAVYLCASSSDRGLFQPQHFGDGTRLSIL.

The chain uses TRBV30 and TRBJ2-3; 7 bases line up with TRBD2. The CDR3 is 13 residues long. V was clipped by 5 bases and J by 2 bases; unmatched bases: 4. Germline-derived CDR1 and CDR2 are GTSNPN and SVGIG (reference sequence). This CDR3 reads CAWEGGDTDTQYF. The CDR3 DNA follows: TGTGCCTGGGAGGGAGGGGACACAGATACGCAGTATTTT.

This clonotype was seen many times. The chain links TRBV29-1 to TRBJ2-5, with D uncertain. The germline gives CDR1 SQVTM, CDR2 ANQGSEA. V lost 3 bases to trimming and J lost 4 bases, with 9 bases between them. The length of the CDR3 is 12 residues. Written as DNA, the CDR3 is TGCAGCGTTGATTTTCTAGGAGAGACCCAGTACTTC. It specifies CSVDFLGETQYF.

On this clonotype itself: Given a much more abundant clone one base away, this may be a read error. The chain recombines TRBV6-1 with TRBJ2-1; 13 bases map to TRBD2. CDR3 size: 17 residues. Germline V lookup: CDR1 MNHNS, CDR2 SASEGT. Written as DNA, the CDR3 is TGTGCCAGCCGGGGAACTAGCGGGAGGGTTTTTTCTAATGAGCAGTCCTTC. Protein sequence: CASRGTSGRVFSNEQSF.

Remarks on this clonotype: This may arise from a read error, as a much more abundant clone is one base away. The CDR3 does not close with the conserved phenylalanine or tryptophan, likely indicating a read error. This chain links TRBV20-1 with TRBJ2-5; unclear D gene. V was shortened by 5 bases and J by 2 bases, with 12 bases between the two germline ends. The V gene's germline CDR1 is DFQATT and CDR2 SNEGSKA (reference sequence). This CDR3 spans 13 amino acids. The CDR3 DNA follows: TGCAGTGCTGTATTGAGTAGGCAAGAGACCCAGTACCTC. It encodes CSAVLSRQETQYL.

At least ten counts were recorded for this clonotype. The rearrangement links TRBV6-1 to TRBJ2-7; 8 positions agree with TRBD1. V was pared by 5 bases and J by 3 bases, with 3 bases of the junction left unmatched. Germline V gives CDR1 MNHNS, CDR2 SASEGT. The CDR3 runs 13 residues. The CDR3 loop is CASSTTGGYEQYF. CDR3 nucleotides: TGTGCCAGCAGTACCACAGGGGGCTACGAGCAGTACTTC.